These 25 T cell receptor beta chains came from one sample sequenced in a study of T cells in Graves' hyperthyroidism and ophthalmopathy. Amplified TCR beta CDR3 regions came from RNA transcripts. The HTBI primer set served for first-round RT-PCR of the TCR CDR3. TCRdb re-analysed the multiplex PCR reads in MiXCR, keeping a single row per CDR3 protein. The table lists approximately 530,000 distinct CDR3 sequences, 16% of them singletons. The sample comprised blood. The receptor set was obtained from a woman under 30 with Graves' hyperthyroidism.

CDR3 loop: CASSRGQGGQPQHF. As DNA, the CDR3 is TGTGCCAGCAGCCGCGGACAGGGAGGTCAGCCCCAGCATTTT. This chain uses TRBV5-6 with TRBJ1-5; 8 bases fit TRBD1. This CDR3 is built from 14 residues. V shed 4 bases and J 6 bases; nucleotides not matched to a gene: 6. Germline CDR1 SGHDT, CDR2 YYEEEE.

The chain is built from TRBV7-9 and TRBJ1-5; 7 bases agree with TRBD1. CDR1 and CDR2 (germline): SEHNR, FQNEAQ (reference sequence). The CDR3 length is 14 residues. The trim removed 5 bases at V and 3 bases at J, leaving 4 bases unmatched. In DNA form, the CDR3 reads TGTGCCAGCAGCCAGGGACAGATCAATCAGCCCCAGCATTTT. Translated: CASSQGQINQPQHF.

This clonotype was recorded at least ten times. This rearrangement joins TRBV2 to TRBJ2-1, with 9 bases identical to TRBD2. The germline V gene has CDR1 SNHLY and CDR2 FYNNEI. This CDR3 is built from 18 residues. With V trimmed by 0 bases and J by 2 bases, 8 bases remained unmatched. The CDR3 spells CASSEALRTSGPYNEQFF. The DNA for the CDR3 is TGTGCCAGCAGTGAAGCGCTTCGTACTAGCGGGCCCTACAATGAGCAGTTCTTC.

This clonotype came up a few times. The chain recombines TRBV7-2 with TRBJ2-5, with D possibly TRBD1 on 6 matching bases. The ends were cut back, 6 bases at V and 0 bases at J, with 8 bases in the middle. Germline CDR1 reads SGHTA; CDR2 reads FQGNSA. This CDR3 comprises 13 residues. DNA of the CDR3: TGTGCCAGCAGTTGGGGGCACCAAGAGACCCAGTACTTC. The encoded protein is CASSWGHQETQYF.

This clonotype was seen a few times. This chain joins TRBV9 and TRBJ1-2; TRBD1 matches at 8 bases. J gave up 8 bases and V 3 bases, and 9 bases lay outside the gene matches. The CDR3 has 14 residues. CDR1 and CDR2 (germline): SGDLS, YYNGEE. The chain's CDR3 is CASSGEDRVGGYTF. The CDR3 bases are TGTGCCAGCAGCGGAGAGGACAGGGTCGGAGGCTACACCTTC. Combining the CDR3 with reference TRBV9 and TRBJ1-2 gives the whole variable domain DSGVTQTPKHLITATGQRVTLRCSPRSGDLSVYWYQQSLDQGLQFLIQYYNGEERAKGNILERFSAQQFPDLHSELNLSSLELGDSALYFCASSGEDRVGGYTFGSGTRLTVV.

The V call is TRBV2, the J call TRBJ2-2, with D perhaps matching TRBD1 (5 bases). The CDR3 loop spans 17 amino acids. CDR1 SNHLY and CDR2 FYNNEI come from the germline V gene. Trimming shortened V by 3 bases and J by 2 bases, and 16 bases separated the two germline ends. CDR3 nucleotide sequence: TGTGCCAGCAGTGAGGCCACAGGCCTACTTAACACCGGGGAGCTGTTTTTT. This encodes CASSEATGLLNTGELFF.

This clonotype appeared a few times. The gene calls are TRBV6-1 and TRBJ2-7, with 9 bases aligning to TRBD2. Germline values: CDR1 MNHNS, CDR2 SASEGT. J was trimmed by 2 bases and V by 7 bases; bases with no gene match: 15. The CDR3 has 17 residues. This CDR3 is CASKPGLATFTAYEQYF. Here the CDR3 DNA reads TGTGCCAGCAAACCGGGACTAGCAACCTTCACGGCCTACGAGCAGTACTTC.

J is TRBJ2-1 and V is TRBV3-1, with TRBD2 matching over 7 bases. The V gene end was trimmed by 7 bases and the J gene end by 5 bases; junction bases not matched to a gene: 14. The CDR3 sequence is 16 residues long. Germline V gene lookup returns CDR1 LGHDT and CDR2 YNNKEL (reference sequence). In nucleotides, the CDR3 is TGTGCCAGCACTTGGACCCTAACTAGCGCTAACAATGAGCAGTTCTTC. This codes for CASTWTLTSANNEQFF.

This clonotype came up a few times. The gene calls are TRBV29-1 and TRBJ2-1; D possibly corresponds to TRBD2 (6 bases). This CDR3 is built from 10 residues. The germline gives CDR1 SQVTM, CDR2 ANQGSEA. Trimming took off 6 bases at V and 13 bases at J, with 13 bases between the two ends. CDR3 region: CSVTPGLQFF. As DNA, the CDR3 is TGCAGCGTCACTCCGGGACTCCAGTTCTTC.

Points on this clonotype: At one of its ends the junction is not consistent with the germline gene, which may arise from a read error. The chain joins TRBV5-1 to TRBJ2-2; possibly TRBD1 or TRBD2 for D (5 bases each). Germline-derived CDR1 and CDR2 are SGHRS and YFSETQ. The CDR3 is 14 residues long. CDR3 nucleotide sequence: TGCGCCAGCAGCTTAGAAGGGGTCACCGGGGAGCGGTTTTTT. Amino acids: CASSLEGVTGERFF.

This clonotype was observed at least ten times. The CDR3 region has the DNA TGTGCCTGGAGTCCAGGACAGGGGGTTGGCTACACCTTC. Its translation: CAWSPGQGVGYTF. V usage is TRBV30 and J usage is TRBJ1-2; 10 bases agree with TRBD1. Losses at the gene ends were 2 bases for V and 7 bases for J; bases not matched to a gene: 4. The CDR3 loop spans 13 amino acids. Germline V gene sequence: CDR1 GTSNPN, CDR2 SVGIG (reference sequence).

CDR3: CASSRVRGDTQYF. In DNA form, the CDR3 reads TGTGCCAGTAGTCGAGTAAGGGGAGATACGCAGTATTTT. The gene calls are TRBV19 and TRBJ2-3; D is possibly TRBD1 (5 bases). The germline V gene has CDR1 LNHDA and CDR2 SQIVND (reference sequence). This CDR3 contains 13 residues. V gave up 5 bases and J gave up 5 bases, with 11 bases separating them. The whole variable domain, remainder taken from reference TRBV19 and TRBJ2-3, is DGGITQSPKYLFRKEGQNVTLSCEQNLNHDAMYWYRQDPGQGLRLIYYSQIVNDFQKGDIAEGYSVSREKKESFPLTVTSAQKNPTAFYLCASSRVRGDTQYFGPGTRLTVL.

This clonotype has a count of ten or more. V and J are TRBV13 and TRBJ2-1; 7 bases line up with TRBD2. The CDR3 contains 18 residues. Losses at the gene ends were 1 base for V and 0 bases for J; bases not matched to a gene: 9. Germline V lookup: CDR1 PRHDT, CDR2 FYEKMQ (reference sequence). The CDR3 is CASSLEVGRGSSYNEQFF. The CDR3 nucleotides read TGTGCCAGCAGCTTAGAAGTAGGGCGGGGGAGCTCCTACAATGAGCAGTTCTTC. Supplemented by reference TRBV13 and TRBJ2-1, the full variable domain reads AAGVIQSPRHLIKEKRETATLKCYPIPRHDTVYWYQQGPGQDPQFLISFYEKMQSDKGSIPDRFSAQQFSDYHSELNMSSLELGDSALYFCASSLEVGRGSSYNEQFFGPGTRLTVL.

The chain uses TRBV3-1 and TRBJ2-2; 12 bases are a match to TRBD1. The V gene's germline CDR1 is LGHDT and CDR2 YNNKEL (reference sequence). The ends lost 3 bases at V and 4 bases at J; junction bases unmatched: 6. This CDR3 has 17 amino acids. The CDR3 spells CASSQRGQGAITGELFF. CDR3 in DNA: TGTGCCAGCAGCCAGCGGGGACAGGGGGCTATCACCGGGGAGCTGTTTTTT. Full variable domain (rest looked up from reference TRBV3-1 and TRBJ2-2): DTAVSQTPKYLVTQMGNDKSIKCEQNLGHDTMYWYKQDSKKFLKIMFSYNNKELIINETVPNRFSPKSPDKAHLNLHINSLELGDSAVYFCASSQRGQGAITGELFFGEGSRLTVL.

This clonotype was detected only a few times. The chain couples TRBV3-1 to TRBJ1-2, with a tentative D call TRBD1 (5 bases). The germline V and J ends were trimmed by 1 base and 4 bases, with 13 bases remaining between them. Germline CDR1 LGHDT, CDR2 YNNKEL (reference sequence). The CDR3 is made up of 15 amino acids. The CDR3 DNA sequence: TGTGCCAGCAGCCAAGGGCGGGGACGGCCCTATGGCTACACCTTC. Translating it yields CASSQGRGRPYGYTF.

The V gene is TRBV10-3, the J gene TRBJ2-7, with no clear D. V gave up 3 bases and J gave up 6 bases, with 6 bases separating them. Germline CDR1 reads ENHRY; CDR2 reads SYGVKD. The CDR3 runs 11 residues. CDR3 sequence: CAISDALEQYF. As DNA, the CDR3 is TGTGCCATCAGTGATGCGCTCGAGCAGTACTTC.

Ten or more counts support this clonotype. This chain links TRBV3-1 with TRBJ2-1, with TRBD1 matching over 10 bases. The V gene's germline CDR1 is LGHDT and CDR2 YNNKEL (reference sequence). V shed 4 bases, J shed 6 bases, and the junction held 6 bases outside the gene matches. This CDR3 has 15 residues. The CDR3 DNA sequence: TGTGCCAGCAGCCTTCCTCGGACAGGGGGCAATGAGCAGTTCTTC. Encoded protein: CASSLPRTGGNEQFF.

The chain recombines TRBV7-9 with TRBJ2-1; D might be TRBD2 (5 bases). Germline assignment: CDR1 SEHNR and CDR2 FQNEAQ (reference sequence). CDR3 length equals 16 residues. The V gene lost 5 bases and the J gene lost 0 bases, with 14 bases spanning the gap. CDR3 DNA: TGTGCCAGCAGCCCTAAGTCGGGGAGCTCCTACAATGAGCAGTTCTTC. It is translated as CASSPKSGSSYNEQFF.

Worth noting for this clonotype: One end of the junction is discordant with germline, which a read error may explain. The CDR3 region has the DNA TGTGCCAGCAGTTTATCCCAGACTAGGTACAATGAGCAGTTCTTT. This encodes CASSLSQTRYNEQFF. The chain couples TRBV27 to TRBJ2-1; D might be TRBD2 (6 bases). There are 15 residues in the CDR3. In germline, CDR1 is MNHEY, CDR2 SMNVEV (reference sequence).

This clonotype was recorded many times. The V gene is TRBV12-5, the J gene TRBJ2-7, with 10 bases aligning to TRBD2. Germline V gene sequence: CDR1 LGHNT, CDR2 FRNRAP. The junction had 5 bases not matched to a gene; V was cut back by 5 bases and J by 1 base. CDR3 length equals 15 residues. The CDR3 nucleotides read TGTGCTAGTGGTAATAGCGGGGGGCGATCCTACGAGCAGTACTTC. Protein product: CASGNSGGRSYEQYF.

This clonotype was picked up a small number of times. The chain employs TRBV20-1 and TRBJ2-5; D remains ambiguous. V lost 7 bases and J lost 3, with 12 bases in between. The CDR3 runs to 12 residues. Germline CDR1 DFQATT, CDR2 SNEGSKA (reference sequence). The DNA for the CDR3 is TGCAGTGTGTCTAGAGCCGAAGAGACCCAGTACTTC. This sequence encodes CSVSRAEETQYF.

This clonotype has only a few counts. CDR3 DNA sequence: TGTGCCAGCGGACAGCCCTACACAGATACGCAGTATTTT. Translating gives CASGQPYTDTQYF. The genes are TRBV18 and TRBJ2-3; D perhaps matches TRBD1 (6 bases). The CDR3 sequence is 13 residues long. Per germline, CDR1 KGHSH and CDR2 LQKENI. Trimming took off 8 bases at V and 2 bases at J, with 11 bases between the two ends. The full variable domain, its missing parts supplied by reference TRBV18 and TRBJ2-3, is NAGVMQNPRHLVRRRGQEARLRCSPMKGHSHVYWYRQLPEEGLKFMVYLQKENIIDESGMPKERFSAEFPKEGPSILRIQQVVRGDSAAYFCASGQPYTDTQYFGPGTRLTVL.

V and J are TRBV27 and TRBJ1-3, with 10 bases matching TRBD1. Trimming took 2 bases from V and 2 from J; bases not matched to a gene: 9. The V gene's germline CDR1 is MNHEY and CDR2 SMNVEV (reference sequence). This CDR3 region has 18 residues. CDR3 loop: CASSLNPGTGAAGNTIYF. CDR3 coding DNA: TGTGCCAGCAGTTTAAATCCCGGGACAGGGGCGGCTGGAAACACCATATATTTT.

The chain recombines TRBV5-1 with TRBJ2-1; 8 bases agree with TRBD1. The V and J ends lost 0 bases and 9 bases, in that order; junction bases with no gene match: 5. CDR1 SGHRS and CDR2 YFSETQ come from the germline V gene. The CDR3 is made up of 14 amino acids. The CDR3 nucleotides are TGCGCCAGCAGCTTGGAGCAGGGGGCGGGTGAGCAGTTCTTC. Its protein is CASSLEQGAGEQFF.

This clonotype was seen only a few times. The chain combines TRBV7-9 with TRBJ2-5; perhaps D is TRBD1 or TRBD2 (6 bases each). Between the trimmed V and J ends, which lost 7 bases and 0 bases, there was a span of 18 bases. The CDR3 spans 16 residues. CDR1 and CDR2 from the germline V gene are SEHNR and FQNEAQ (reference sequence). The CDR3 here is CASTQWAGDYQETQYF. CDR3 DNA sequence: TGTGCCAGCACCCAATGGGCAGGGGACTACCAAGAGACCCAGTACTTC.